Each of the 20 T cell receptor beta chains below was sequenced from the same sample in a study of Graves' ophthalmopathy and Graves' hyperthyroidism. RNA transcripts yielded amplified TCR beta CDR3 regions. The first round was an RT-PCR with HTBI primers, and the second round was a multiplex PCR. TCRdb re-derived calls from the multiplex PCR reads in MiXCR, one entry per CDR3 protein. The sample consists of 300,000 or so distinct CDR3 sequences, roughly 16% of them appearing once. Sequencing was done on a sample of peripheral blood. The receptors here all came from an adult man with Graves' ophthalmopathy.

This clonotype was observed many times. This chain uses TRBV29-1 with TRBJ1-1; a possible D gene is TRBD1 (6 bases). Germline values: CDR1 SQVTM, CDR2 ANQGSEA. V lost 2 bases, J lost 0 bases, and 16 bases lay in between. CDR3 length: 16 residues. Here the CDR3 reads CSVETGLMALNTEAFF. The CDR3 region has the DNA TGCAGCGTTGAAACAGGGTTGATGGCGTTGAACACTGAAGCTTTCTTT.

V is TRBV24-1 and J is TRBJ1-1; D remains unclear. The CDR3 runs to 15 residues. V was pared by 12 bases and J by 5 bases, with 24 bases between. Germline lookup yields CDR1 KGHDR and CDR2 SFDVKD. CDR3 region: CAPSETSRAGTEAFF. The CDR3 region has the DNA TGTGCCCCCTCCGAAACAAGCAGAGCTGGGACTGAAGCTTTCTTT.

There are many counts of this clonotype. This chain joins TRBV7-2 and TRBJ2-7; unclear D gene. This CDR3 spans 16 amino acids. Trimming shortened V by 1 base and J by 4 bases, and 17 bases separated the two germline ends. CDR1 is SGHTA, CDR2 FQGNSA, per germline. The CDR3 nucleotides are TGTGCCAGCAGCTTAGTGGGTACGAGCTCGGATTACGAGCAGTACTTC. It translates to CASSLVGTSSDYEQYF.

Ten or more counts support this clonotype. The chain uses TRBV6-1 and TRBJ1-2; TRBD1 aligns across 8 bases. CDR1 and CDR2 (germline): MNHNS, SASEGT. The CDR3 is 15 amino acids. With V trimmed by 4 bases and J by 2 bases, 6 bases remained unmatched. The CDR3 here is CASSAGGQANYGYTF. CDR3 sequence (DNA): TGTGCCAGCAGTGCTGGGGGACAGGCGAACTATGGCTACACCTTC.

Ten or more counts support this clonotype. The chain is built from TRBV29-1 and TRBJ1-3; D may be TRBD1 (5 bases). Germline V CDR1 and CDR2: SQVTM, ANQGSEA. V was pared by 0 bases and J by 4 bases, with 10 bases between. The CDR3 is 14 amino acids. The CDR3 here is CSVEDQNRGNTIYF. The CDR3, as DNA: TGCAGCGTTGAAGATCAAAACAGGGGAAACACCATATATTTT.

This clonotype was counted at least ten times. The chain links TRBV20-1 to TRBJ2-5; D possibly corresponds to TRBD1 (5 bases). The germline V gene has CDR1 DFQATT and CDR2 SNEGSKA (reference sequence). V was pared by 0 bases and J by 10 bases, with 9 bases between. CDR3 length equals 11 residues. CDR3 sequence reads: CSARDHRGQYF. CDR3 nucleotides: TGCAGTGCTAGAGATCATAGGGGCCAGTACTTC.

This chain joins TRBV11-2 and TRBJ2-5, with D perhaps TRBD1 (6 bases). Germline V gene lookup returns CDR1 SGHAT and CDR2 FQNNGV. The CDR3 runs 14 residues. V was cut by 6 bases and J by 6 bases, with 17 bases left in between. The CDR3 coding sequence is TGTGCCAGCAGTTCCCAGGGGCCCGGGAAGACCCAGTACTTC. Translation: CASSSQGPGKTQYF.

This clonotype has more than one count but fewer than ten. The V call is TRBV5-5, the J call TRBJ2-5; D perhaps matches TRBD1 (6 bases). CDR3 length: 14 residues. Germline V gene sequence: CDR1 SGHKS, CDR2 YYEKEE (reference sequence). The V end was cut by 0 bases, the J end by 5 bases, with 11 bases between. DNA of the CDR3: TGTGCCAGCAGCTTGGGGGGGCTTCCGGAGACCCAGTACTTC. Translating gives CASSLGGLPETQYF.

The chain is built from TRBV6-5 and TRBJ2-7; 12 positions match TRBD1. J was trimmed by 5 bases and V by 4 bases; bases with no gene match: 9. The CDR3 loop spans 16 amino acids. Germline V gene lookup returns CDR1 MNHEY and CDR2 SVGAGI. This CDR3 reads CASSSIPGQGAHEQYF. The CDR3 nucleotides read TGTGCCAGCAGTTCCATCCCGGGACAGGGGGCCCACGAGCAGTACTTC.

This clonotype was seen repeatedly, ten times or more. The chain combines TRBV30 with TRBJ2-7; tentative D call: TRBD2 (6 bases). The V end lost 3 bases, the J end lost 5 bases, and 14 bases lay between the germline ends. CDR1 is GTSNPN and CDR2 is SVGIG in the germline V gene (reference sequence). The CDR3 consists of 13 residues. The DNA for the CDR3 is TGTGCCTGGAGAGGGGAGGACGCCCACGAGCAGTACTTC. It encodes CAWRGEDAHEQYF.

This clonotype came up many times. The CDR3 loop is CATRGRQGLGGYTF. CDR3 DNA: TGTGCCACCAGGGGCCGACAGGGCCTGGGTGGCTACACCTTC. The V and J genes are TRBV15 and TRBJ1-2, with TRBD1 identical over 7 bases. From germline, CDR1 is LNHNV and CDR2 YYDKDF (reference sequence). There are 14 residues in the CDR3. V lost 6 bases and J lost 7; bases outside the gene matches: 11.

This clonotype was seen at least ten times. This chain uses TRBV2 with TRBJ1-6; the D is unclear. Germline assignment: CDR1 SNHLY and CDR2 FYNNEI. V lost 4 bases to trimming and J lost 0 bases, with 7 bases between them. The CDR3 has 15 amino acids. The chain's CDR3 is CASSVPGSYNSPLHF. The CDR3 coding sequence is TGTGCCAGCAGTGTCCCAGGCTCCTATAATTCACCCCTCCACTTT.

Many counts were recorded for this clonotype. This sequence joins TRBV5-1 and TRBJ1-2; D possibly corresponds to TRBD1 (6 bases). V was trimmed by 3 bases and J by 7 bases, leaving 13 bases between them. The CDR3 sequence is 13 residues long. Germline V gene data show CDR1 as SGHRS and CDR2 as YFSETQ. The CDR3 DNA follows: TGCGCCAGCAGCTCTCCCAGGGGAACTGGCTACACCTTC. It yields the protein CASSSPRGTGYTF.

This clonotype occurred many times. The chain links TRBV12-3 or TRBV12-4 to TRBJ2-5, with 9 bases fitting TRBD1. Trimming removed 6 bases from V and 3 bases from J; junction bases left unmatched: 11. There are 16 residues in the CDR3. CDR3 coding DNA: TGTGCCAGCAGCCCCACACAGGGGGCCGCGGAAGAGACCCAGTACTTC. This gives the protein CASSPTQGAAEETQYF.

This clonotype was counted at least ten times. This sequence joins TRBV28 and TRBJ1-5; 7 nucleotides match TRBD1. From germline, CDR1 is MDHEN and CDR2 SYDVKM. This CDR3 has 15 amino acids. J was trimmed by 2 bases and V by 3 bases; bases with no gene match: 4. DNA of the CDR3: TGTGCCAGCAGTTTCCCCGGGACAGGCAATCAGCCCCAGCATTTT. Amino acids: CASSFPGTGNQPQHF.

This clonotype was found many times. The chain couples TRBV20-1 to TRBJ2-5; D not resolved. With 1 base removed from V and 1 base from J, the gap between germline ends came to 7 bases. Per the germline V gene, CDR1 is DFQATT and CDR2 is SNEGSKA (reference sequence). The CDR3 is 13 amino acids. The CDR3 here is CSARGASQETQYF. The CDR3 coding sequence is TGCAGTGCTAGAGGGGCTAGCCAAGAGACCCAGTACTTC.

This clonotype was counted ten times or more. The chain uses TRBV7-8 and TRBJ2-7; D ambiguous. V was pared by 1 base and J by 3 bases, with 7 bases between. Germline loops: CDR1 SGHVS, CDR2 FQNEAQ. The CDR3 runs 13 residues. The CDR3 sequence is CASSLGARYEQYF. The CDR3 DNA is TGTGCCAGCAGCTTAGGGGCGCGCTACGAGCAGTACTTC.

This clonotype has ten or more counts. The chain links TRBV7-9 to TRBJ2-5; a possible D gene is TRBD2 (5 bases). CDR1 SEHNR and CDR2 FQNEAQ come from the germline V gene (reference sequence). V shed 1 base and J shed 0 bases, with 12 bases lying between them. The CDR3 loop spans 16 amino acids. The chain's CDR3 is CASSLDGLPYQETQYF. The DNA of the CDR3 is TGTGCCAGCAGCTTAGACGGACTTCCGTACCAAGAGACCCAGTACTTC.

This clonotype was detected a few times. The chain joins TRBV18 to TRBJ2-7; perhaps D is TRBD1 or TRBD2 (7 bases each). CDR1 and CDR2 from the germline V gene are KGHSH and LQKENI. The V gene lost 3 bases and the J gene lost 5 bases, with 17 bases spanning the gap. This CDR3 is 15 amino acids long. CDR3 loop: CASSPQGGVFNEQYF. The CDR3 region has the DNA TGTGCCAGCTCACCCCAGGGGGGGGTTTTCAACGAGCAGTACTTC.

In its sample, this clonotype was seen many times. One base away lies a much larger clone, so this may be a sequencing read error. V gene TRBV7-2 combines with J gene TRBJ2-7, with 9 bases aligning to TRBD1. After removal of 1 base from V and 2 bases from J, the junction contained 3 bases not matched to a gene. Germline assignment: CDR1 SGHTA and CDR2 FQGNSA. The CDR3 length is 15 residues. CDR3 sequence reads: CASSLGTGVPYEQYF. The CDR3, as DNA: TGTGCCAGCAGCTTAGGGACAGGGGTCCCCTACGAGCAGTACTTC. Full variable domain (missing parts from reference TRBV7-2 and TRBJ2-7): GAGVSQSPSNKVTEKGKDVELRCDPISGHTALYWYRQSLGQGLEFLIYFQGNSAPDKSGLPSDRFSAERTGGSVSTLTIQRTQQEDSAVYLCASSLGTGVPYEQYFGPGTRLTVT.